This is a list of T cell receptor beta chains from one sample in a study of control samples from healthy donors and cancer patients. TCRdb keeps only in-frame clones here, not all; method: immunoSEQ multiplex PCR. The sample includes approximately 84,000 clones, roughly four fifths seen only once; the top ten take about 9.2%. The sequenced sample was blood. These receptors originate from a woman aged 55-70 years in good health. The CDR3 runs from the conserved cysteine through the conserved F or W. A D gene is named only where the DNA matches it firmly.

j_call | v_call | d_call | cdr3_nt | cdr3_aa
TRBJ2-4 | TRBV27 | NA | TGTGCCAGCAGTTTTTGGAGGCAAGGTGTTCCGGCCAAAAACATTCAGTACTTC | CASSFWRQGVPAKNIQYF
TRBJ1-3 | TRBV6-5 | NA | TGTGCCAGCAGCCGCGGGAAGGTTGAAAACACCATATATTTT | CASSRGKVENTIYF
TRBJ1-2 | TRBV21-1 | NA | TGTGCCAGCAGCCCACAAGGGCATAGGGGCTACACCTTC | CASSPQGHRGYTF
TRBJ1-6 | TRBV6-5 | NA | TGTGCCAGCAGTTCCCAACCGTATTCACCCCTCCACTTT | CASSSQPYSPLHF
TRBJ2-1 | TRBV6-1 | TRBD2 | TGTGCCAGCAGTGATTGGGCCAGCGGGATTCAGTTCTTC | CASSDWASGIQFF
TRBJ2-1 | TRBV10-3 | NA | TGTGCCATCATGGCGGGGACTGTCTCCTACAATGAGCAGTTCTTC | CAIMAGTVSYNEQFF
TRBJ2-1 | TRBV6-2/TRBV6-3 | NA | TGTGCCAGCAGTGGCCGGGACGCGCGAAATGGCAATGAGCAGTTCTTC | CASSGRDARNGNEQFF
TRBJ2-1 | TRBV3-1/TRBV3-2 | NA | TGTGCCAGCAGCCAAGACTTCCGGGGAACATGGAATGAGCAGTTCTTC | CASSQDFRGTWNEQFF
TRBJ2-1 | TRBV2 | TRBD1 | TGTGCCAGCAGAACAGGGGCAGGGGGAAACAATGAGCAGTTCTTC | CASRTGAGGNNEQFF
TRBJ2-4 | TRBV28 | TRBD1 | TGTGCCAGCAGTATCGACAGGGTCAGGGACATTCAGTACTTC | CASSIDRVRDIQYF
TRBJ2-7 | TRBV15 | NA | TGTGCCACCAGCAGACGCGGCCCGCGTATAGGGGGGTACGAGCAGTACTTC | CATSRRGPRIGGYEQYF
TRBJ1-1 | TRBV27 | NA | TGTGCCAGCAGTTTAGTGGGGACAAGGACGAACACTGAAGCTTTCTTT | CASSLVGTRTNTEAFF
TRBJ2-1 | TRBV7-2 | TRBD2 | TGTGCCAGCAGCTTGGCTAGCGGGTACCAAGACAATGAGCAGTTCTTC | CASSLASGYQDNEQFF
TRBJ1-5 | TRBV15 | NA | TGTGCCACCAGCAGAGATAGGGCAGATCAGCCCCAGCATTTT | CATSRDRADQPQHF